The 2 T cell receptor beta chains below come from one sample, sequenced in a study of blood T cell repertoires in COVID-19 (dated by TCRdb to 2018 to 2021). Libraries came from the immunoSEQ multiplex PCR assay. The immuneACCESS repertoire file appears here via TCRdb, limited to in-frame rearrangements. These files lack a portion of the clones; in checked studies, under half of the deficit traces to unresolved V genes, and the cause of the others is not known. Present in this sample are about 170,000 clones, 80% to 90% of which were seen just once. The ten largest make up around a fifth of the sample. Material for sequencing was peripheral blood. The receptors come from a woman aged 70-85 years who had recovered from COVID-19.

The CDR3 nucleotides are TGTGCCAGCACCCAGGGGGGTGCGGGGGATACGCAGTATTTT. Translating it yields CASTQGGAGDTQYF. V usage is TRBV7-2 and J usage is TRBJ2-3; D perhaps matches TRBD1 (7 bases). Trimming pared 7 bases from V and 6 bases from J, leaving 17 bases between. Germline CDR1 reads SGHTA; CDR2 reads FQGNSA. CDR3 length equals 14 residues. Using reference TRBV7-2 and TRBJ2-3 for the parts outside the CDR3, the full variable domain is GAGVSQSPSNKVTEKGKDVELRCDPISGHTALYWYRQSLGQGLEFLIYFQGNSAPDKSGLPSDRFSAERTGGSVSTLTIQRTQQEDSAVYLCASTQGGAGDTQYFGPGTRLTVL.

The chain links TRBV21-1 to TRBJ1-1; no DNA check was done on the table's D call, TRBD1. TRBV21-1 is a recognized pseudogene. The CDR3 has 14 amino acids. CDR3 bases: TGTGCCAGCAACGGGGACAGGGCGAACCTAGAAGCTTTCTTT. Translating it yields CASNGDRANLEAFF.